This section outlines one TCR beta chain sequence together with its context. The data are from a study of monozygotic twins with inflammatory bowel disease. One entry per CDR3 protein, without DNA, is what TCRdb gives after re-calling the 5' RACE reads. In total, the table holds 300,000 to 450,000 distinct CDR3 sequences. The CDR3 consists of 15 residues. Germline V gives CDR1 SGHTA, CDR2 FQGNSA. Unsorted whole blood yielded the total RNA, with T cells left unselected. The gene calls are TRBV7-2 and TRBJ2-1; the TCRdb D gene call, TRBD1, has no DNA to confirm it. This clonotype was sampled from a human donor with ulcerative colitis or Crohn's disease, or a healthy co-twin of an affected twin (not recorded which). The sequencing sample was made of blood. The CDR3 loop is CASSAGTGGKYEQFF.